One and the same sample provided the 27 T cell receptor beta chains below, sequenced in a study of cytomegalovirus exposure and HLA in healthy donors. PCR primers comprised 60 Vbeta and 13 Jbeta primers. Only in-frame clones appear in the TCRdb table, and some are missing; sequencing was by immunoSEQ multiplex PCR. The data show roughly 200,000 clones, 70% to 80% seen once. Input material: PBMCs. The receptors shown here come from a woman between 25 and 40 years old in good health and CMV-seropositive.

This chain connects TRBV5-8 to TRBJ1-2; 8 positions agree with TRBD1. The germline CDR1 and CDR2 sequences are SGHTS and YDEGEE. V shed 4 bases, J shed 8 bases, and the junction held 10 bases outside the gene matches. This CDR3 comprises 14 residues. The CDR3 DNA reads as TGTGCCAGCAGCGCCTCCAGGGGGCTCAGAGGCTACACCTTC. Residues: CASSASRGLRGYTF.

The chain combines TRBV5-1 with TRBJ2-7, with TRBD2 identical over 10 bases. The CDR3 extends over 15 amino acids. The junction had 6 bases not matched to a gene; V was cut back by 3 bases and J by 3 bases. Germline V gene lookup returns CDR1 SGHRS and CDR2 YFSETQ. CDR3 region: CASSSLAGAIYEQYF. The CDR3 DNA reads TGCGCCAGCAGCTCTCTAGCGGGGGCCATCTACGAGCAGTACTTC.

This clone was recorded a few times. The chain joins TRBV7-2 to TRBJ2-7, with TRBD2 identical over 9 bases. V trimming: 5 bases; J trimming: 1 base; junction bases outside the gene matches: 6. Germline V gives CDR1 SGHTA, CDR2 FQGNSA. This CDR3 is 15 amino acids long. CDR3 protein: CASSAAGGKSYEQYF. The CDR3, as DNA: TGTGCCAGCAGCGCAGCGGGGGGAAAGTCCTACGAGCAGTACTTC.

Comments on this clone: This specimen includes other DNA sequences encoding the same CDR3. The chain couples TRBV2 to TRBJ2-3; TRBD2 might be the D (6 bases). V lost 6 bases and J lost 2, with 12 bases in between. Germline CDR1 is SNHLY and CDR2 is FYNNEI. The length of the CDR3 is 14 residues. CDR3 protein: CASRVLANTDTQYF. CDR3 DNA sequence: TGTGCCAGCAGGGTCCTAGCGAACACAGATACGCAGTATTTT. Based on the CDR3 plus reference TRBV2 and TRBJ2-3, the full variable domain is EPEVTQTPSHQVTQMGQEVILRCVPISNHLYFYWYRQILGQKVEFLVSFYNNEISEKSEIFDDQFSVERPDGSNFTLKIRSTKLEDSAMYFCASRVLANTDTQYFGPGTRLTVL.

This clone was counted a few times. The rearrangement joins TRBV30 to TRBJ2-1, with TRBD2 matching 8 bases. This CDR3 has 15 amino acids. Germline CDR1 is GTSNPN and CDR2 is SVGIG (reference sequence). V lost 5 bases and J lost 6; bases outside the gene matches: 12. As DNA, the CDR3 is TGTGCCTGGCTACCCGCTAGCGGGTTTAGCAATGAGCAGTTCTTC. This translates into CAWLPASGFSNEQFF.

The rearrangement uses TRBV11-2 and TRBJ1-4; D uncertain. V was trimmed by 0 bases and J by 6 bases, leaving 8 bases between them. The germline V gene has CDR1 SGHAT and CDR2 FQNNGV. The CDR3 is 14 amino acids. CDR3 sequence reads: CASSLDFRDEKLFF. In nucleotides, the CDR3 is TGTGCCAGCAGCTTAGACTTCCGGGATGAAAAACTGTTTTTT.

This clone turned up a few times. This sequence joins TRBV5-1 and TRBJ2-7; 9 nucleotides match TRBD1. Germline V CDR1 and CDR2: SGHRS, YFSETQ. With V trimmed by 4 bases and J by 0 bases, 5 bases remained unmatched. The CDR3 extends over 15 amino acids. The CDR3 nucleotides are TGCGCCAGCAGCACTGGACAGGGGTCCTCCTACGAGCAGTACTTC. Translation: CASSTGQGSSYEQYF.

This chain links TRBV9 with TRBJ2-5, with 7 bases lining up with TRBD2. The CDR3 loop spans 14 amino acids. Germline V gives CDR1 SGDLS, CDR2 YYNGEE. The V segment lost 4 bases and the J segment 5 bases; nucleotides outside the gene matches: 8. The CDR3 region has the DNA TGTGCCAGCAGCCCCGAGGGAGGGGTCGAGACCCAGTACTTC. Protein product: CASSPEGGVETQYF.

V is TRBV10-3 and J is TRBJ1-3, with D hard to call. The CDR3 is 13 amino acids. Germline CDR1 and CDR2: ENHRY and SYGVKD. The V and J ends lost 7 bases and 6 bases respectively, with 13 bases between them. The CDR3 DNA reads as TGTGCCATCATGTCCGGGTTTCTAAACACCATATATTTT. Its protein is CAIMSGFLNTIYF.

The chain links TRBV6-6 to TRBJ2-7; 11 bases are a match to TRBD1. CDR3 size: 13 residues. The trim removed 7 bases at V and 11 bases at J, leaving 10 bases unmatched. From germline, CDR1 is MNHNY and CDR2 SVGAGI (reference sequence). The chain's CDR3 is CASNGQGAALEYF. CDR3 DNA sequence: TGTGCCAGCAATGGACAGGGGGCTGCGTTGGAGTACTTC.

The gene calls are TRBV5-4 and TRBJ2-5, with no clear D. The end of the DNA aligns better with TRBJ2-7, so the J call may be wrong. Germline values: CDR1 SGHNT, CDR2 YYREEE (reference sequence). The CDR3 covers 15 residues. Here the CDR3 DNA reads TGTGCCAGCAGCCGAGGCACACAACCTTACTACGAGCAGTACTTC. Translation: CASSRGTQPYYEQYF.

This clone was counted a few times. The chain couples TRBV30 to TRBJ1-1; D unclear. The CDR3 length is 13 residues. The V gene lost 2 bases and the J gene lost 1 base, with 8 bases spanning the gap. Germline V CDR1 and CDR2: GTSNPN, SVGIG (reference sequence). CDR3 in amino acids: CAWSLSWNTEAFF. CDR3 nucleotides: TGTGCCTGGAGTTTGAGTTGGAACACTGAAGCTTTCTTT.

The chain recombines TRBV28 with TRBJ2-7; no definite D call. Between the trimmed V and J ends, which lost 3 bases and 2 bases, there was a span of 11 bases. Germline-derived CDR1 and CDR2 are MDHEN and SYDVKM. This CDR3 is 14 amino acids long. CDR3 coding DNA: TGTGCCAGCAGTTTTCGGCGGCCACCCTACGAGCAGTACTTC. It codes for CASSFRRPPYEQYF.

This clone was detected only once. The CDR3, as DNA: TGTGCCAGCAGCGACCGGGACAGGCCTTCCTACGAGCAGTACTTC. It yields the protein CASSDRDRPSYEQYF. The V call is TRBV9, the J call TRBJ2-7; 8 bases align to TRBD1. CDR1 is SGDLS and CDR2 is YYNGEE in the germline V gene. The CDR3 is made up of 15 amino acids. The junction had 6 bases not matched to a gene; V was cut back by 3 bases and J by 1 base.

The CDR3 sequence is CASSPGLSYEQYF. The CDR3 DNA reads as TGTGCCAGTAGTCCCGGACTCTCCTACGAGCAGTACTTC. The chain has TRBV19 and TRBJ2-7, with a tentative D call TRBD2 (5 bases). The V gene lost 5 bases and the J gene lost 0 bases, with 8 bases spanning the gap. Germline CDR1 is LNHDA and CDR2 is SQIVND (reference sequence). This CDR3 has 13 amino acids.

The genes are TRBV7-9 and TRBJ2-5, with 11 bases lining up with TRBD2. V lost 5 bases, J lost 7 bases, and 18 bases stayed unmatched. The CDR3 has 18 residues. Germline CDR1 SEHNR, CDR2 FQNEAQ (reference sequence). CDR3 bases: TGTGCCAGCAGCCCCACGGCCGGGACTAGCGGTACCAGAGGGACCCAGTACTTC. Protein product: CASSPTAGTSGTRGTQYF.

Here the CDR3 DNA reads TGCGCCAGCAGCCCCGGACAGGGGGGGTTACGGTACTTC. Its protein product is CASSPGQGGLRYF. The J gene is TRBJ2-7, the V gene TRBV5-1; TRBD1 matches at 10 bases. Germline loops: CDR1 SGHRS, CDR2 YFSETQ. V shed 4 bases and J 12 bases; nucleotides not matched to a gene: 10. The CDR3 covers 13 residues.

A few counts support this clone. The chain uses TRBV6-1 and TRBJ2-2; 10 bases are a match to TRBD2. Germline CDR1 and CDR2: MNHNS and SASEGT. CDR3 length equals 16 residues. The V segment lost 4 bases and the J segment 4 bases; nucleotides outside the gene matches: 6. CDR3 DNA sequence: TGTGCCAGCAGTGCACCGGGACTAGCGCGCACCGGGGAGCTGTTTTTT. Amino acids: CASSAPGLARTGELFF.

The rearrangement links TRBV10-1 to TRBJ2-7, with TRBD2 matching 7 bases. CDR3 length: 13 amino acids. Unmatched junction bases numbered 5, after V lost 2 bases and J lost 7 bases. Germline CDR1 WNHNN, CDR2 SYGVQD (reference sequence). The CDR3 DNA reads as TGCGCCAGCAGTGAGACTAGGGAGGGGGAGCAGTACTTC. The encoded protein is CASSETREGEQYF.

This chain connects TRBV7-9 to TRBJ2-7, with TRBD2 identical over 11 bases. This CDR3 is built from 17 residues. Germline CDR1 is SEHNR and CDR2 is FQNEAQ (reference sequence). The CDR3 bases are TGTTCCACGGAGAGTTTAGCGGGAGGGTCGGTGGTCTACGAGCAGTACTTC. It encodes CSTESLAGGSVVYEQYF.

The rearrangement uses TRBV6-5 and TRBJ2-2, with 7 bases aligning to TRBD1. V lost 6 bases, J lost 4 bases, and 8 bases stayed unmatched. CDR3 length equals 15 residues. Looked up from germline, CDR1 is MNHEY and CDR2 is SVGAGI. CDR3 coding DNA: TGTGCCAGCAGGATCGGAGGACAGGTCACCGGGGAGCTGTTTTTT. This gives the protein CASRIGGQVTGELFF.

The rearrangement uses TRBV19 and TRBJ2-1; 7 bases fit TRBD1. V trimming: 3 bases; J trimming: 4 bases; junction bases outside the gene matches: 3. The CDR3 is 14 amino acids. Germline CDR1 and CDR2: LNHDA and SQIVND (reference sequence). CDR3 region: CASSIQGEYNEQFF. The CDR3 nucleotides read TGTGCCAGTAGTATCCAGGGGGAATACAATGAGCAGTTCTTC.

This rearrangement joins TRBV27 to TRBJ1-6; possible D gene TRBD1, 5 bases. CDR3 length: 15 amino acids. Germline CDR1 is MNHEY and CDR2 is SMNVEV (reference sequence). V lost 3 bases to trimming and J lost 13 bases, with 19 bases between them. The CDR3 DNA reads TGTGCCAGCAGTTTCGGGCAGGGCCGTTTTTCGCCCCTCCACTTT. Its translation: CASSFGQGRFSPLHF.

The CDR3, as DNA: TGCGCCAGCAGAAAACTCTACAGGGGCCAATTATTCGGGGAGCTGTTTTTT. This sequence encodes CASRKLYRGQLFGELFF. The chain carries TRBV10-1 and TRBJ2-2; 7 bases agree with TRBD1. CDR1 is WNHNN and CDR2 is SYGVQD in the germline V gene (reference sequence). The CDR3 sequence is 17 residues long. The V gene end was trimmed by 6 bases and the J gene end by 7 bases; junction bases not matched to a gene: 17.

The CDR3: CASSYSGTVGSYEQYF. CDR3 bases: TGTGCCAGCAGTTACTCCGGGACAGTAGGCTCCTACGAGCAGTACTTC. V is TRBV6-6 and J is TRBJ2-7; 7 bases map to TRBD1. This CDR3 has 16 amino acids. V shed 0 bases, J shed 0 bases, and the junction held 5 bases outside the gene matches. Per the germline V gene, CDR1 is MNHNY and CDR2 is SVGAGI (reference sequence).

This clone was found once. V is TRBV20-1 and J is TRBJ2-5; the D gene is possibly TRBD1 (6 bases). The DNA end is more similar to TRBJ2-7, so the J call may be wrong. This CDR3 is built from 11 residues. Germline loops: CDR1 DFQATT, CDR2 SNEGSKA (reference sequence). CDR3 amino acids: CSVRTVYEQYF. The CDR3 DNA reads as TGCAGTGTCAGGACAGTCTACGAGCAGTACTTC.

The rearrangement links TRBV18 to TRBJ2-7, with 7 bases that match TRBD1. Losses at the gene ends were 6 bases for V and 2 bases for J; bases not matched to a gene: 7. This CDR3 spans 14 amino acids. The V gene's germline CDR1 is KGHSH and CDR2 LQKENI. Here the CDR3 reads CASSPGQQAYEQYF. The CDR3 DNA reads TGTGCCAGCTCTCCGGGACAGCAAGCCTACGAGCAGTACTTC. The whole variable domain, filled in from reference TRBV18 and TRBJ2-7, reads NAGVMQNPRHLVRRRGQEARLRCSPMKGHSHVYWYRQLPEEGLKFMVYLQKENIIDESGMPKERFSAEFPKEGPSILRIQQVVRGDSAAYFCASSPGQQAYEQYFGPGTRLTVT.